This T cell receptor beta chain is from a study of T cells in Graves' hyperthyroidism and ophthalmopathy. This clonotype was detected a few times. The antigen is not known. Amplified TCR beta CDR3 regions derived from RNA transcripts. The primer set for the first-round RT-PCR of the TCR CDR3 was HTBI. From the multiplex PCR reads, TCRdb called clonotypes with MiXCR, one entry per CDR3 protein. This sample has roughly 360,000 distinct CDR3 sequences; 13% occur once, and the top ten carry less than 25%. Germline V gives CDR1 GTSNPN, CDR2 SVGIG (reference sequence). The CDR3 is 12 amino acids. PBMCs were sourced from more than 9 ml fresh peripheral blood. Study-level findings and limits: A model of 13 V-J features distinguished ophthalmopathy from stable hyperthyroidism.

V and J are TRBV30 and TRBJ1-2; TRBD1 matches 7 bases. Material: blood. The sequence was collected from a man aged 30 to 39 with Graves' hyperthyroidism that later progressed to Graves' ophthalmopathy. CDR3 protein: CAWDRTPYGYTF. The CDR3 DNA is TGTGCGTGGGACAGAACTCCCTATGGCTACACCTTC. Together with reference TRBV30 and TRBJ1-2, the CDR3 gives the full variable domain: SQTIHQWPATLVQPVGSPLSLECTVEGTSNPNLYWYRQAAGRGLQLLFYSVGIGQISSEVPQNLSASRPQDRQFILSSKKLLLSDSGFYLCAWDRTPYGYTFGSGTRLTVV.